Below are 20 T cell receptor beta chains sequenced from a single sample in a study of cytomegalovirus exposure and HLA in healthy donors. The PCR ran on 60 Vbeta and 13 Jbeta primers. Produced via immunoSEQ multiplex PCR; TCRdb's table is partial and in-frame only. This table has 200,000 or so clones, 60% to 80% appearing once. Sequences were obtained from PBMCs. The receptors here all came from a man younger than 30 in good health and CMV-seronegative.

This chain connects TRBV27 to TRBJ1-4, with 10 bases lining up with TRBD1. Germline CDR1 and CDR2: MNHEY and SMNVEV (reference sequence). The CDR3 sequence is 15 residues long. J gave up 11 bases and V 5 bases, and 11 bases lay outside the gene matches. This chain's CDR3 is CASSPEGQGFGKLFF. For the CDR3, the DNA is TGTGCCAGCAGTCCGGAGGGACAGGGGTTTGGGAAACTGTTTTTT.

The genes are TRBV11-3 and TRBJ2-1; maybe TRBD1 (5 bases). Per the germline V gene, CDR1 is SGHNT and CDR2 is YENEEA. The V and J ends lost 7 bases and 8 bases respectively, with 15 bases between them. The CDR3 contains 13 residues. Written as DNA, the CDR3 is TGTGCCAGCAATGAACCCGTGGGGCATGAGCAGTTCTTC. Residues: CASNEPVGHEQFF.

DNA for the CDR3: TGTGCCAGCAGTTACTCGGCAGAAGCCTACGAGCAGTACTTC. Amino acid sequence: CASSYSAEAYEQYF. The genes are TRBV6-5 and TRBJ2-7; D is unclear. This CDR3 contains 14 residues. Germline V gene lookup returns CDR1 MNHEY and CDR2 SVGAGI. With 0 bases removed from V and 2 bases from J, the gap between germline ends came to 8 bases.

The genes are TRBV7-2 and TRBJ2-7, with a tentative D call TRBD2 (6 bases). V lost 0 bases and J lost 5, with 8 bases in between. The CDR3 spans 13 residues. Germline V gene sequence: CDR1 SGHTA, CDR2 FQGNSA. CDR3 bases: TGTGCCAGCAGCTTAGCGCCGGGAGACGAGCAGTACTTC. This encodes CASSLAPGDEQYF.

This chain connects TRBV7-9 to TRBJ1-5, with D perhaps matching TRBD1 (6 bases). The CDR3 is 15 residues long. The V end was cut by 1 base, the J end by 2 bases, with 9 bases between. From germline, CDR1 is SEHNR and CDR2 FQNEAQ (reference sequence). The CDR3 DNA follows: TGTGCCAGCAGCTTAGTGGGGGCAGGCAATCAGCCCCAGCATTTT. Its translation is CASSLVGAGNQPQHF.

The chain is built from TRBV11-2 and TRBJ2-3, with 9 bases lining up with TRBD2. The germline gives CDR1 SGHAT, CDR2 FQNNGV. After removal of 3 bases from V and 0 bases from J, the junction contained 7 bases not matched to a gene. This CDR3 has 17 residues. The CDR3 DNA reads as TGTGCCAGCAGCTTCACTAGCGGGTTTGATAGCACAGATACGCAGTATTTT. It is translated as CASSFTSGFDSTDTQYF.

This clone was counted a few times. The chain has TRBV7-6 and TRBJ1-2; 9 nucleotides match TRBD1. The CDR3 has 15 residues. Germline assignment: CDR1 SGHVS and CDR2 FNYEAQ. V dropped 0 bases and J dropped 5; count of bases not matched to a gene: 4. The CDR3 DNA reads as TGTGCCAGCAGCTTAGCAGGGGACAGGGTTTATGGCTACACCTTC. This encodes CASSLAGDRVYGYTF.

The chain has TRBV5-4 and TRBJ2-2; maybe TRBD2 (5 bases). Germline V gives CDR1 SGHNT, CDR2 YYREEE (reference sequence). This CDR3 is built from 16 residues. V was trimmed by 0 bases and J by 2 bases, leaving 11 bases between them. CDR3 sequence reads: CASSLVSGINTGELFF. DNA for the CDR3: TGTGCCAGCAGCTTGGTCAGCGGAATAAACACCGGGGAGCTGTTTTTT.

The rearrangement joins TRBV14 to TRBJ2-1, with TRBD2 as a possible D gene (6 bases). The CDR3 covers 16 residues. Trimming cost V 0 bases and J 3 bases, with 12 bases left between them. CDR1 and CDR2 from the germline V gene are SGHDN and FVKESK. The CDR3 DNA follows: TGTGCCAGCAGCCAAGATTTCGGACTAAGCTACAATGAGCAGTTCTTC. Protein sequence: CASSQDFGLSYNEQFF.

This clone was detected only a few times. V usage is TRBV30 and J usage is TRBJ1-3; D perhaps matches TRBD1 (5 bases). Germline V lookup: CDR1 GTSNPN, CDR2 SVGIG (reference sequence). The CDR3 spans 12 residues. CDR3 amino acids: CAWGSSGNTIYF. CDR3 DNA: TGTGCTTGGGGCAGCTCTGGAAACACCATATATTTT. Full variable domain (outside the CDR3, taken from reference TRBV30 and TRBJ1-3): SQTIHQWPATLVQPVGSPLSLECTVEGTSNPNLYWYRQAAGRGLQLLFYSVGIGQISSEVPQNLSASRPQDRQFILSSKKLLLSDSGFYLCAWGSSGNTIYFGEGSWLTVV.

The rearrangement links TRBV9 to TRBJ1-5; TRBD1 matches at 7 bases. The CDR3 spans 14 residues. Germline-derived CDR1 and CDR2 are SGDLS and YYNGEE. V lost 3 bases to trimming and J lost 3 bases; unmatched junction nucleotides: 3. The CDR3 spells CASSAGTDNQPQHF. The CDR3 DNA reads TGTGCCAGCAGCGCGGGGACAGACAATCAGCCCCAGCATTTT.

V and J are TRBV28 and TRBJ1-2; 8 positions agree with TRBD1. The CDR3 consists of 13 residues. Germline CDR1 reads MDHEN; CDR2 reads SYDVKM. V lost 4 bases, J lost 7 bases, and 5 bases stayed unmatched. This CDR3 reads CASSSHDRGGYTF. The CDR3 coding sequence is TGTGCCAGCAGTTCACACGACAGGGGTGGCTACACCTTC.

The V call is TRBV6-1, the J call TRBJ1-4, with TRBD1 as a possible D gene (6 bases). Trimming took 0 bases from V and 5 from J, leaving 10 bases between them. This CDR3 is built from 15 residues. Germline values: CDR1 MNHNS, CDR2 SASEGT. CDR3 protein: CASSEAYQGNEKLFF. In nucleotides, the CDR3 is TGTGCCAGCAGTGAAGCGTACCAGGGGAATGAAAAACTGTTTTTT.

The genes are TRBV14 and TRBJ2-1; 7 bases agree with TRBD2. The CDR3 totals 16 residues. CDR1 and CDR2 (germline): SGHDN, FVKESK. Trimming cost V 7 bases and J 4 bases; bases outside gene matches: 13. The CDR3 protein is CASTPQRGLQYNEQFF. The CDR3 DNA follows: TGTGCCAGCACACCACAGCGGGGCCTCCAATACAATGAGCAGTTCTTC.

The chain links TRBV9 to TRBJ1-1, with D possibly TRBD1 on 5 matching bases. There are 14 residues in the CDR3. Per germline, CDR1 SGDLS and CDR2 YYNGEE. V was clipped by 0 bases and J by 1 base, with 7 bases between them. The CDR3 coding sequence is TGTGCCAGCAGCGTAGAAGGGGCGAACACTGAAGCTTTCTTT. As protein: CASSVEGANTEAFF.

CDR3 residues: CASSFRSSVQGGEKLFF. The CDR3 DNA sequence: TGTGCCAGCAGCTTTCGCTCCTCCGTCCAGGGAGGTGAAAAACTGTTTTTT. This chain connects TRBV7-8 to TRBJ1-4, with a tentative D call TRBD1 (5 bases). Germline V gives CDR1 SGHVS, CDR2 FQNEAQ. The V and J ends lost 3 bases and 7 bases respectively, with 21 bases between them. CDR3 size: 17 residues.

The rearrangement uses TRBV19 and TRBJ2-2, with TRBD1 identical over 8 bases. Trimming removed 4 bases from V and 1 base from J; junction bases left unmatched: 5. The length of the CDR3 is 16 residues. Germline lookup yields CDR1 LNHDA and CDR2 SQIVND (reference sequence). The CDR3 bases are TGTGCCAGTAGTACCCGACAGGGGAGGAACACCGGGGAGCTGTTTTTT. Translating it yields CASSTRQGRNTGELFF. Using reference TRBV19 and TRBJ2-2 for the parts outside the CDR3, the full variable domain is DGGITQSPKYLFRKEGQNVTLSCEQNLNHDAMYWYRQDPGQGLRLIYYSQIVNDFQKGDIAEGYSVSREKKESFPLTVTSAQKNPTAFYLCASSTRQGRNTGELFFGEGSRLTVL.

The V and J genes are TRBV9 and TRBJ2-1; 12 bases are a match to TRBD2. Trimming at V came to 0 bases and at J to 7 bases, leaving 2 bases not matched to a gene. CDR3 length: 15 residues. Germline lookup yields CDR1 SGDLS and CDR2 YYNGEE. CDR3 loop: CASSVASGGGNEQFF. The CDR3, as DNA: TGTGCCAGCAGCGTAGCTAGCGGGGGGGGTAATGAGCAGTTCTTC.

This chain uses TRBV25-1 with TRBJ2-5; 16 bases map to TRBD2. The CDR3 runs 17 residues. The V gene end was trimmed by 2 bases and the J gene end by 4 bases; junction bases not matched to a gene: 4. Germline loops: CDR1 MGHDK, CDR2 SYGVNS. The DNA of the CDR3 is TGTGCCAGCAGTGAAGGGGGACTAGCGGGAGGGCGAGAGACCCAGTACTTC. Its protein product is CASSEGGLAGGRETQYF.

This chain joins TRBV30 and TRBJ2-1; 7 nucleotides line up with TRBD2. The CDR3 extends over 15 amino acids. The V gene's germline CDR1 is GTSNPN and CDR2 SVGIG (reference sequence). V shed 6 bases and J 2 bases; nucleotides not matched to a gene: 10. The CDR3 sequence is CACPSSGTTYNEQFF. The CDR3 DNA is TGTGCCTGCCCCTCGAGCGGGACGACCTACAATGAGCAGTTCTTC.